The 9 T cell receptor beta chains below come from one sample, sequenced in a study of cytomegalovirus exposure and HLA in healthy donors. The PCR made use of 60 Vbeta and 13 Jbeta primers. Sequencing was performed with immunoSEQ multiplex PCR; in TCRdb, only in-frame clones are kept and a portion is missing. The sample consists of approximately 120,000 clones, 65% to 75% of them appearing once. Sequences were obtained from PBMCs. These receptors originate from a woman in her fifties or sixties in good health and CMV-seropositive.

The chain has TRBV27 and TRBJ1-1; the match to TRBD1 covers 9 bases. The CDR3 spans 14 residues. Trimming took 5 bases from V and 6 from J; bases not matched to a gene: 7. Germline loops: CDR1 MNHEY, CDR2 SMNVEV (reference sequence). The DNA of the CDR3 is TGTGCCAGCAGTATCAACAGGGGGCAGTCTGAAGCTTTCTTT. This sequence encodes CASSINRGQSEAFF.

This clone was counted between two and nine times. The chain is built from TRBV6-1 and TRBJ1-6, with unresolved D. The CDR3 is 12 amino acids. V was cut by 6 bases and J by 5 bases, with 5 bases left in between. Germline CDR1 MNHNS, CDR2 SASEGT. Here the CDR3 reads CASRANNSPLHF. The CDR3 nucleotides are TGTGCCAGCAGGGCCAATAATTCACCCCTCCACTTT.

CDR3 sequence (DNA): TGTGCCAGTAGTAGAGGTTACGGGACAGGGAACACCGGGGAGCTGTTTTTT. Amino acids: CASSRGYGTGNTGELFF. The chain couples TRBV19 to TRBJ2-2; 8 bases agree with TRBD1. This CDR3 comprises 17 residues. V lost 4 bases and J lost 1; bases outside the gene matches: 8. Germline V CDR1 and CDR2: LNHDA, SQIVND (reference sequence).

This clone has a handful of counts. The CDR3 DNA is TGTGCCAGTAGCGACGGGTATCAGCCCCAGCATTTT. Protein sequence: CASSDGYQPQHF. The gene calls are TRBV19 and TRBJ1-5; D ambiguous. V was pared by 6 bases and J by 5 bases, with 8 bases between. The CDR3 loop spans 12 amino acids. Germline CDR1 is LNHDA and CDR2 is SQIVND (reference sequence). The full variable domain, in which reference TRBV19 and TRBJ1-5 provide the parts outside the CDR3, is DGGITQSPKYLFRKEGQNVTLSCEQNLNHDAMYWYRQDPGQGLRLIYYSQIVNDFQKGDIAEGYSVSREKKESFPLTVTSAQKNPTAFYLCASSDGYQPQHFGDGTRLSIL.

CDR3 coding DNA: TGTGCCAGCAGCACACTAGCGGGGGGCCCGAGGACCGGGGAGCTGTTTTTT. Encoded protein: CASSTLAGGPRTGELFF. The chain couples TRBV25-1 to TRBJ2-2; 12 nucleotides align to TRBD2. This CDR3 is 17 amino acids long. V lost 6 bases and J lost 5; bases outside the gene matches: 10. The germline V gene has CDR1 MGHDK and CDR2 SYGVNS.

In its sample, this clone was seen a few times. The chain couples TRBV2 to TRBJ1-5; 8 bases are a match to TRBD1. The germline V gene has CDR1 SNHLY and CDR2 FYNNEI. The J segment lost 5 bases and the V segment lost 5 bases, leaving 5 bases of the junction unmatched. The CDR3 totals 14 residues. CDR3 nucleotides: TGTGCCAGCAGTCGGACAGGGTCGGATCAGCCCCAGCATTTT. This encodes CASSRTGSDQPQHF. The full variable domain, completed using reference TRBV2 and TRBJ1-5, is EPEVTQTPSHQVTQMGQEVILRCVPISNHLYFYWYRQILGQKVEFLVSFYNNEISEKSEIFDDQFSVERPDGSNFTLKIRSTKLEDSAMYFCASSRTGSDQPQHFGDGTRLSIL.

This sequence joins TRBV7-8 and TRBJ1-2, with a tentative D call TRBD1 (6 bases). Germline V gives CDR1 SGHVS, CDR2 FQNEAQ. The V end lost 8 bases, the J end lost 3 bases, and 16 bases lay between the germline ends. This CDR3 has 14 residues. The CDR3 nucleotides are TGTGCCAGCGGGGAGGGGGGCTTCCACTATGGCTACACCTTC. Translated, it gives CASGEGGFHYGYTF. Together with reference TRBV7-8 and TRBJ1-2, the CDR3 gives the full variable domain: GAGVSQSPRYKVAKRGQDVALRCDPISGHVSLFWYQQALGQGPEFLTYFQNEAQLDKSGLPSDRFFAERPEGSVSTLKIQRTQQEDSAVYLCASGEGGFHYGYTFGSGTRLTVV.

The rearrangement joins TRBV5-1 to TRBJ2-6, with TRBD1 identical over 10 bases. This CDR3 region has 17 residues. Losses at the gene ends were 3 bases for V and 3 bases for J; bases not matched to a gene: 6. Germline V lookup: CDR1 SGHRS, CDR2 YFSETQ. The CDR3 DNA reads TGCGCCAGCAGCTCGGGACAGGGGTCGGATGGGGCCAACGTCCTGACTTTC. Protein: CASSSGQGSDGANVLTF.

The chain recombines TRBV5-8 with TRBJ1-6; 7 bases are shared with TRBD1. The CDR3 covers 16 residues. CDR1 SGHTS and CDR2 YDEGEE come from the germline V gene. Trimming at V came to 0 bases and at J to 9 bases, leaving 9 bases not matched to a gene. CDR3 in amino acids: CASSLAGGGGFSPLHF. CDR3 DNA sequence: TGTGCCAGCAGCTTGGCAGGTGGAGGGGGCTTTTCACCCCTCCACTTT.